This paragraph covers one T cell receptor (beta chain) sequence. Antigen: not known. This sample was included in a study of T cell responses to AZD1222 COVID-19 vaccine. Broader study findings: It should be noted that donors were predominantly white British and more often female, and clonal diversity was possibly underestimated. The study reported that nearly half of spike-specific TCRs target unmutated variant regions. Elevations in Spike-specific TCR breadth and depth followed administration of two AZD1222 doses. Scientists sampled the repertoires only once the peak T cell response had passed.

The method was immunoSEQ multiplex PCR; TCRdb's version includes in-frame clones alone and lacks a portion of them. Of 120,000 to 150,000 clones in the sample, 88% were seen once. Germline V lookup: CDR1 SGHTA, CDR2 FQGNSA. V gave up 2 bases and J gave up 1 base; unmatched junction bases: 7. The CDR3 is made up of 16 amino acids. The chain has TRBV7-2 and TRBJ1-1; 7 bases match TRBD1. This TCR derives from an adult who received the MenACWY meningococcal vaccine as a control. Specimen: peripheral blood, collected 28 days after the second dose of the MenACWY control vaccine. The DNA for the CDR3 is TGTGCCAGCAGCTTACTGGGACACAGGGGGAACACTGAAGCTTTCTTT. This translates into CASSLLGHRGNTEAFF.